The rows below give T cell receptor beta chains drawn from one sample of a study of human T cells and chemical hapten exposure. One entry per CDR3 protein, called by TCRdb with MiXCR from the RACE reads. The sample yields some 32,000 distinct CDR3 sequences, nearly 6% seen once. The source material was whole blood, sampled in connection with sensitization to the hapten diphenylcyclopropenone (DPC). These receptors all come from a young man with alopecia areata. Some clones in this sample may be carry-over from other donors' samples. Both conserved end residues are part of each CDR3. D genes are given only for firm matches. A clone size is listed for some rows: how often the clone was seen (once, few, many), or a class if it is expanded.

DNA,CDR3,D,J,V,size
TGTGCCAGCACATCGCCTTCCGGGACAGGGGGGGGCAATGAGCAGTTCTTC,CASTSPSGTGGGNEQFF,TRBD1,TRBJ2-1,TRBV6-5,many
TGCAGCGTTGGAGAGGTGATGCTTGCGTACCAAGAGACCCAGTACTTC,CSVGEVMLAYQETQYF,.,TRBJ2-5,TRBV29-1,.
TGCAGTGCTAAGGAATTTCGGGCCAATAATGAAAAACTGTTTTTT,CSAKEFRANNEKLFF,.,TRBJ1-4,TRBV20-1,many
TGTGCCACCAGCAGAGACTTGGCGGGAGCTAAGGGGTCCTCCTACGAGCAGTACTTC,CATSRDLAGAKGSSYEQYF,TRBD2,TRBJ2-7,TRBV15,many
TGTGCCAGCAAATCTTGGATGGGGGGGCCAAGGATTGCAGATACGCAGTATTTT,CASKSWMGGPRIADTQYF,.,TRBJ2-3,TRBV11-2,many
TGTGCCAGCAGCCGGGAGCTCCACAATGAGCAGTTCTTC,CASSRELHNEQFF,.,TRBJ2-1,TRBV7-9,many
TGTGCCACCAGTGACACAGGGACCCAAGAGACCCAGTACTTC,CATSDTGTQETQYF,.,TRBJ2-5,TRBV24-1,many
TGTGCCAGCAGCCCCGGATTCTCTGGGGCCAACGTCCTGACTTTC,CASSPGFSGANVLTF,.,TRBJ2-6,TRBV6-5,many
TGCAGCGTTGTGCCCACAGGGAAGACTGAAGCTTTCTTT,CSVVPTGKTEAFF,.,TRBJ1-1,TRBV29-1,many
TGTGCCAGCAGCCTCCGACTAGCGGGCCAAGAGACCCAGTACTTC,CASSLRLAGQETQYF,TRBD2,TRBJ2-5,TRBV7-2,many
TGTGCCAGCAGCTTAGAGCGGGTAATCGGGACAGGGTCCTACGAGCAGTACTTC,CASSLERVIGTGSYEQYF,TRBD1,TRBJ2-7,TRBV7-9,many
TGTGCCAGCAGCAAACAGGGGAGGGCTGAAGCTTTCTTT,CASSKQGRAEAFF,TRBD1,TRBJ1-1,TRBV6-6,.
TGTGCCAGCAGCTCACAGGGAGTGGGGGAGCTGTTTTTT,CASSSQGVGELFF,.,TRBJ2-2,TRBV11-2,many
TGCAGCGTCCGCCGGACAGCCGGAGAGACCCAGTACTTC,CSVRRTAGETQYF,.,TRBJ2-5,TRBV29-1,.
TGTGCCAGCAGCTCGGCTGTAGAGCAGTACTTC,CASSSAVEQYF,.,TRBJ2-7,TRBV7-8,.
TGTGCCAGCAGCTTATCTGGGGCCAACGTCCTGACTTTC,CASSLSGANVLTF,.,TRBJ2-6,TRBV11-2,many
TGTGCCAGCAGCCAAGAGCGTGACGCTGGAAACACCATATATTTT,CASSQERDAGNTIYF,.,TRBJ1-3,TRBV14,once
TGCAGTGCTAGGCAGGGACAGGAGGGAGTCCAAGAGACCCAGTACTTC,CSARQGQEGVQETQYF,TRBD1,TRBJ2-5,TRBV20-1,many
TGTGCCAGCAGCCAAGAGGCTAGCAATCAGCCCCAGCATTTT,CASSQEASNQPQHF,.,TRBJ1-5,TRBV9,many
TGTGCCTGGACACCGGGGCTATCGGTCTACAATGAGCAGTTCTTC,CAWTPGLSVYNEQFF,.,TRBJ2-1,TRBV30,many
TGTGCCAGCTCACCACAAGAAGGGGGCAAGGATGGCTACACCTTC,CASSPQEGGKDGYTF,TRBD1,TRBJ1-2,TRBV18,many
TGTGCCAGCAGTGGGGAGACAGAGACCCAGTACTTC,CASSGETETQYF,.,TRBJ2-5,TRBV2,.
TGTGCCACCAGAGATGACAGGGGGCTAGCGAACACCGGGGAGCTGTTTTTT,CATRDDRGLANTGELFF,TRBD1,TRBJ2-2,TRBV24-1,.
TGTGCCAGCAGTTCCAGAGAGCGGGGGACAGATACGCAGTATTTT,CASSSRERGTDTQYF,TRBD2,TRBJ2-3,TRBV27,many
TGTGCCAGCAGCTTAGACCCCCGGGACAGGGGCTCTGGGGCCAACGTCCTGACTTTC,CASSLDPRDRGSGANVLTF,TRBD1,TRBJ2-6,TRBV7-2,many
TGCAGTGCTAGAGATTGGGGGGCTTCTGGAAACACCATATATTTT,CSARDWGASGNTIYF,.,TRBJ1-3,TRBV20-1,many
TGTGCCAGCAGCCAGCCCCAGAGGGGGCGAGACACCGGGGAGCTGTTTTTT,CASSQPQRGRDTGELFF,TRBD1,TRBJ2-2,TRBV4-2,many
TGTGCCAGCAGCGTACGGTGGCAAGCGGGAAGCACCGGGGAGCTGTTTTTT,CASSVRWQAGSTGELFF,TRBD2,TRBJ2-2,TRBV9,many
TGTGCCAGCAGTTCCCAGACTAGCGGGAGTGGTGAGCAGTTCTTC,CASSSQTSGSGEQFF,TRBD2,TRBJ2-1,TRBV6-5,many
TGTGCCAGCAGCCACGCTAGACAGGGAGGCACCGGGGAGCTGTTTTTT,CASSHARQGGTGELFF,.,TRBJ2-2,TRBV4-2,many
TGTGCCAGCAGTTCACGGATGAGCGGGAGTTACAATGAGCAGTTCTTC,CASSSRMSGSYNEQFF,TRBD2,TRBJ2-1,TRBV12-3/TRBV12-4,many
TGTGCCAGCAGCAGACAGGGGAGCGAGCAGTACTTC,CASSRQGSEQYF,TRBD1,TRBJ2-7,TRBV6-5,.
TGTGCCAGCAGCGCCCGGACAGAGAATAATTCACCCCTCCACTTT,CASSARTENNSPLHF,.,TRBJ1-6,TRBV7-8,many
TGCAGTGCTCTTGGACAGGGTTTCACTGAAGCTTTCTTT,CSALGQGFTEAFF,TRBD1,TRBJ1-1,TRBV20-1,many
TGCGCCAGCAGCCAAGCAGGGATGAAACAGCCCCAGCATTTT,CASSQAGMKQPQHF,.,TRBJ1-5,TRBV4-3,many
TGTGCCACCAGCAGACACAGGGGGCAGCTACTCCAAGAGACCCAGTACTTC,CATSRHRGQLLQETQYF,TRBD1,TRBJ2-5,TRBV15,many